Sequencing of this TCR beta chain was carried out in a study of graft-versus-host responses after intestinal transplantation. Study-wide background: Uniformly, recipients were administered anti-thymocyte globulin induction with subsequent tacrolimus and steroids for two to three years.

Measured with immunoSEQ multiplex PCR; TCRdb has only the in-frame clones, and not every one. The table includes tens of thousands of clones, around 85% detected once. Points on this clone: The antigen is not known.

This CDR3 is built from 18 residues. Specimen: unstimulated CD8+ T cells sorted from spleen or lymph node cells, collected before intestinal transplant. This sequence was found in a human donor who received an intestinal transplant. The genes are TRBV21-1 and TRBJ2-2; the D call in the table, TRBD2, was not verified against the DNA. TRBV21-1 constitutes a pseudogene. The CDR3 sequence is CASSKAFGLAGNTGELFF. The CDR3 DNA reads as TGTGCCAGCAGCAAAGCCTTTGGACTAGCGGGAAACACCGGGGAGCTGTTTTTT.